The clone carrying this T cell receptor beta chain was seen only a few times. Its target is unknown. This entry comes from a study of post-analysis software for immune sequencing data. V lost 4 bases and J 5 bases, leaving 11 bases between the germline ends. This CDR3 region has 13 residues. Germline V CDR1 and CDR2: SNHLY, FYNNEI. Unique molecular identifiers had been added to the TCR beta cDNA libraries. Each batch of about 0.95 to 11 million T cells produced 500,000 to 550,000 cDNA molecules. TCRdb redid the calling of the PCR reads with MiXCR, one entry per CDR3 protein. The sample contains hundreds of thousands of distinct CDR3 sequences, approximately 45% of which appear only once. Study findings and constraints: A significant reduction in normalized Chao1 diversity was observed in multiple sclerosis patients versus controls. TRBV5-6, TRBV5-1 and TRBV20-1 belonged to a set of roughly five TRBV segments that were more frequent in patients than controls.

The source of this sequence is a girl aged 10 to 17 with multiple sclerosis. The gene calls are TRBV2 and TRBJ2-5; D possibly corresponds to TRBD2 (5 bases). Sequencing was done on a sample of blood. CDR3 sequence: CASSGNTRETQYF. In DNA, the CDR3 is TGTGCCAGCAGTGGGAACACTAGGGAGACCCAGTACTTC.